What follows are 23 T cell receptor beta chains derived from one specimen sequenced in a study of blood T cell repertoires in COVID-19. TCRdb keeps only in-frame clones here, not all; method: immunoSEQ multiplex PCR. The sample contains about 120,000 clones, approximately 82% of which appear only once. Sequencing used peripheral blood. These receptors were obtained from a man aged 55 to 70 with acute or convalescent COVID-19.

The table lists this clone with a few counts. The chain uses TRBV30 and TRBJ2-6, with D possibly matching TRBD1 (5 bases). V lost 2 bases and J 4 bases, leaving 15 bases between the germline ends. Germline values: CDR1 GTSNPN, CDR2 SVGIG (reference sequence). This CDR3 has 16 amino acids. The CDR3 here is CAWSPQGVSGANVLTF. The CDR3 DNA follows: TGTGCCTGGAGTCCCCAAGGGGTCTCGGGGGCCAACGTCCTGACTTTC.

The chain is built from TRBV20-1 and TRBJ1-5, with 9 bases identical to TRBD1. The germline V gene encodes CDR1 DFQATT and CDR2 SNEGSKA (reference sequence). CDR3 size: 13 residues. Losses at the gene ends were 3 bases for V and 7 bases for J; bases not matched to a gene: 4. Here the CDR3 reads CSASGDRDQPQHF. As DNA, the CDR3 is TGCAGTGCTAGTGGGGACAGGGACCAGCCCCAGCATTTT.

This chain connects TRBV7-2 to TRBJ2-1; 9 nucleotides line up with TRBD2. CDR1 and CDR2 (germline): SGHTA, FQGNSA. This CDR3 is built from 14 residues. Germline trimming cut 2 bases from V and 5 bases from J; bases unmatched to any gene: 1. The CDR3 here is CASSLIAGDNEQFF. The CDR3 DNA is TGTGCCAGCAGCTTAATAGCGGGGGACAATGAGCAGTTCTTC.

This chain joins TRBV10-3 and TRBJ1-5; perhaps TRBD1 as D (6 bases). V was pared by 6 bases and J by 6 bases, with 15 bases between. CDR3 length: 14 amino acids. Looked up from germline, CDR1 is ENHRY and CDR2 is SYGVKD. CDR3 sequence reads: CAISEQGSFQPQHF. CDR3 DNA: TGTGCCATCAGCGAACAGGGATCTTTTCAGCCCCAGCATTTT.

The chain has TRBV3-1 (or the pseudogene TRBV3-2) and TRBJ1-6, with D maybe TRBD1 (6 bases). V was clipped by 3 bases and J by 6 bases, with 9 bases between them. CDR3 length: 14 residues. The germline CDR1 and CDR2 sequences are LGHDT and YNNKEL (reference sequence). CDR3 DNA sequence: TGTGCCAGCAGCCAGACAGGCCTTAATTCACCCCTCCACTTT. Encoded protein: CASSQTGLNSPLHF.

A single count supports this clone. The gene calls are TRBV2 and TRBJ2-5; no clear D gene. Germline V lookup: CDR1 SNHLY, CDR2 FYNNEI. The CDR3 is made up of 14 amino acids. Trimming took off 6 bases at V and 1 base at J, with 12 bases between the two ends. CDR3 DNA: TGTGCCAGCAGGGTCTCCGAAGCCCAAGAGACCCAGTACTTC. This gives the protein CASRVSEAQETQYF.

Many counts were recorded for this clone. The genes are TRBV21-1 and TRBJ2-7; TRBD1, as called in the table, went unchecked against the DNA. TRBV21-1 is a known pseudogene. The CDR3 is 16 residues long. DNA of the CDR3: TGTGCCAGCAGCAAAGGGGGCAAGGGCCTTTCGGGCGAGCAGTACTTC. Translating it yields CASSKGGKGLSGEQYF.

V and J are TRBV6-5 and TRBJ2-2; 8 bases align to TRBD1. This CDR3 comprises 14 residues. Germline-derived CDR1 and CDR2 are MNHEY and SVGAGI. Trimming cost V 7 bases and J 5 bases; bases outside gene matches: 6. The CDR3 nucleotides are TGTGCCAGCAAGGCAACAGGGGGGACCGGGGAGCTGTTTTTT. It yields the protein CASKATGGTGELFF.

This clone was seen many times. The genes are TRBV27 and TRBJ1-4, with TRBD1 as a possible D gene (5 bases). V was trimmed by 3 bases and J by 8 bases, leaving 22 bases between them. Germline V gene data show CDR1 as MNHEY and CDR2 as SMNVEV (reference sequence). This CDR3 comprises 17 residues. The CDR3 protein is CASSFRGQSSPAEKLFF. The DNA of the CDR3 is TGTGCCAGCAGTTTCAGAGGACAATCGAGCCCCGCAGAAAAACTGTTTTTT.

In its sample, this clone was seen a few times. This chain uses TRBV6-5 with TRBJ2-3; perhaps TRBD2 as D (5 bases). Trimming removed 6 bases at V and 5 bases at J, with 18 bases between. CDR3 size: 15 residues. Germline CDR1 and CDR2: MNHEY and SVGAGI. DNA of the CDR3: TGTGCCAGCAGGGAGAGCGTGGGCCGGGGAGATACGCAGTATTTT. Encoded protein: CASRESVGRGDTQYF.

The chain joins TRBV10-3 to TRBJ1-1, with TRBD1 matching over 7 bases. The junction had 7 bases not matched to a gene; V was cut back by 5 bases and J by 1 base. The CDR3 is 15 residues long. Germline lookup yields CDR1 ENHRY and CDR2 SYGVKD. The CDR3 loop reads CAISKTGLGNTEAFF. CDR3 sequence (DNA): TGTGCCATCAGTAAGACAGGGCTGGGGAACACTGAAGCTTTCTTT.

CDR3 coding DNA: TGCAGCGTTGTTCCCGGGAACTATGGCTACACCTTC. It translates to CSVVPGNYGYTF. The rearrangement uses TRBV29-1 and TRBJ1-2; the D is unclear. CDR3 length equals 12 residues. Looked up from germline, CDR1 is SQVTM and CDR2 is ANQGSEA. V shed 4 bases and J shed 2 bases, with 8 bases lying between them.

V is TRBV4-1 and J is TRBJ1-5; TRBD1 matches at 9 bases. This CDR3 is built from 20 residues. Per the germline V gene, CDR1 is MGHRA and CDR2 is YSYEKL. The ends lost 2 bases at V and 1 base at J; junction bases unmatched: 15. CDR3 residues: CASSQSGTGRFRGSNQPQHF. Here the CDR3 DNA reads TGCGCCAGCAGCCAATCCGGGACAGGGCGCTTTAGGGGCAGCAATCAGCCCCAGCATTTT.

J is TRBJ1-1 and V is TRBV5-1, with D unclear. V lost 0 bases and J 4 bases, leaving 10 bases between the germline ends. CDR3 size: 14 residues. In germline, CDR1 is SGHRS, CDR2 YFSETQ. DNA for the CDR3: TGCGCCAGCAGCTTGGCCGCGGAAGGCACTGAAGCTTTCTTT. It codes for CASSLAAEGTEAFF.

The chain combines TRBV7-6 with TRBJ2-1; possible D gene TRBD1, 5 bases. Between the trimmed V and J ends, which lost 5 bases and 10 bases, there was a span of 15 bases. The CDR3 length is 13 residues. Looked up from germline, CDR1 is SGHVS and CDR2 is FNYEAQ. The CDR3 spells CASSPAQNREQFF. DNA of the CDR3: TGTGCCAGCAGCCCCGCCCAGAACAGGGAGCAGTTCTTC.

The chain carries TRBV3-1 (or the pseudogene TRBV3-2) and TRBJ2-7, with D hard to call. The V end was cut by 1 base, the J end by 6 bases, with 16 bases between. This CDR3 contains 15 residues. Germline V CDR1 and CDR2: LGHDT, YNNKEL (reference sequence). The CDR3 loop reads CASSQVLLATVEQYF. DNA of the CDR3: TGTGCCAGCAGCCAAGTCCTCCTGGCAACAGTCGAGCAGTACTTC.

The chain is built from TRBV24-1 and TRBJ2-5, with D possibly TRBD2 on 5 matching bases. CDR3 length: 12 residues. Between the trimmed V and J ends, which lost 9 bases and 1 base, there was a span of 8 bases. Germline values: CDR1 KGHDR, CDR2 SFDVKD. As DNA, the CDR3 is TGTGCCACCGGGAGCAGCCAAGAGACCCAGTACTTC. Translating gives CATGSSQETQYF.

This chain joins TRBV11-2 and TRBJ2-3; D is unclear. Per the germline V gene, CDR1 is SGHAT and CDR2 is FQNNGV. The CDR3 is made up of 11 amino acids. With 5 bases removed from V and 6 bases from J, the gap between germline ends came to 6 bases. The CDR3 DNA sequence: TGTGCCAGCAGCCCAATGGATACGCAGTATTTT. This encodes CASSPMDTQYF. The full variable domain, rest sourced from reference TRBV11-2 and TRBJ2-3, is EAGVAQSPRYKIIEKRQSVAFWCNPISGHATLYWYQQILGQGPKLLIQFQNNGVVDDSQLPKDRFSAERLKGVDSTLKIQPAKLEDSAVYLCASSPMDTQYFGPGTRLTVL.

This clone was detected a few times. This chain connects TRBV10-2 to TRBJ2-7, with TRBD1 as a possible D gene (6 bases). CDR1 WSHSY and CDR2 SAAADI come from the germline V gene. The CDR3 is made up of 16 amino acids. V lost 3 bases and J lost 1, with 16 bases in between. This chain's CDR3 is CASSDVGGERSYEQYF. CDR3 DNA sequence: TGCGCCAGCAGTGATGTAGGGGGTGAAAGGTCCTACGAGCAGTACTTC.

This chain links TRBV18 with TRBJ2-7; 7 bases align to TRBD1. This CDR3 spans 15 amino acids. V trimming: 4 bases; J trimming: 2 bases; junction bases outside the gene matches: 8. Germline V CDR1 and CDR2: KGHSH, LQKENI. DNA for the CDR3: TGTGCCAGCTCACTAACAGGGGCCTACACCTACGAGCAGTACTTC. Translation gives CASSLTGAYTYEQYF.

This chain joins TRBV7-2 and TRBJ2-3, with D possibly matching TRBD2 (6 bases). V was clipped by 2 bases and J by 0 bases, with 21 bases between them. Germline CDR1 and CDR2: SGHTA and FQGNSA. The CDR3 consists of 19 residues. CDR3 in amino acids: CASSLYPGSFRPSTDTQYF. The CDR3 DNA sequence: TGTGCCAGCAGCTTATATCCCGGGAGCTTCCGACCTAGCACAGATACGCAGTATTTT.

The chain joins TRBV12-5 to TRBJ2-2; D might be TRBD2 (5 bases). The germline V gene has CDR1 LGHNT and CDR2 FRNRAP. The V end lost 6 bases, the J end lost 7 bases, and 9 bases lay between the germline ends. The length of the CDR3 is 12 residues. The CDR3 coding sequence is TGTGCTAGTGGGAGGGCGGACGGGGAGCTGTTTTTT. Protein product: CASGRADGELFF.

The chain links TRBV12-5 to TRBJ1-4; 8 nucleotides line up with TRBD1. In germline, CDR1 is LGHNT, CDR2 FRNRAP. CDR3 length: 16 amino acids. Trimming removed 5 bases from V and 0 bases from J; junction bases left unmatched: 5. The CDR3 loop reads CASGMDRDATNEKLFF. CDR3 coding DNA: TGTGCTAGTGGTATGGACAGGGATGCAACTAATGAAAAACTGTTTTTT.